Here is one T cell receptor (beta chain) with its context. These data are taken from a study of technical replicates of blood from a few donors. Sequencing used immunoSEQ multiplex PCR; TCRdb keeps in-frame clones, though not all of them. The table shows under 100,000 clones, with 96% occurring only once. CDR3 size: 13 residues. Germline V CDR1 and CDR2: SGHTA, FQGNSA. V trimming: 6 bases; J trimming: 6 bases; junction bases outside the gene matches: 4. V usage is TRBV7-2 and J usage is TRBJ2-1; 8 positions match TRBD1. Specimen: T cells isolated from PBMCs. The receptor was isolated from a human donor in good health. CDR3 sequence reads: CASSFTGGNEQFF. The DNA for the CDR3 is TGTGCCAGCAGTTTCACAGGGGGCAATGAGCAGTTCTTC.